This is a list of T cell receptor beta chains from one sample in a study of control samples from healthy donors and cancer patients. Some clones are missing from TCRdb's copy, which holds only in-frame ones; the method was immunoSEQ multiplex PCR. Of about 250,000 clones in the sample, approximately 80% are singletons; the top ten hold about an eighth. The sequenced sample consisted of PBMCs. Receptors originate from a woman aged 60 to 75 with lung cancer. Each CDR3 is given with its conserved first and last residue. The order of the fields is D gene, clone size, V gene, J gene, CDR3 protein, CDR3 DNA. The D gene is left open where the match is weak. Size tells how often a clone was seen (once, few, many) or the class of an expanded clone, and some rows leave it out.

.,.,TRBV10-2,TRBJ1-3,CASRPSSGGNTIYF,TGCGCCAGCAGGCCCTCCTCGGGTGGAAACACCATATATTTT
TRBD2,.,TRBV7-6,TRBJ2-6,CASSLSSGRATGANVLTF,TGTGCCAGCAGCTTAAGTAGCGGGAGGGCCACTGGGGCCAACGTCCTGACTTTC
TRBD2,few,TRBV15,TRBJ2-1,CATSRGTSGRLEQFF,TGTGCCACCAGCAGAGGGACTAGCGGGCGGCTTGAGCAGTTCTTC
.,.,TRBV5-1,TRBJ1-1,CASSEGAEAFF,TGCGCCAGCAGCGAGGGAGCTGAAGCTTTCTTT
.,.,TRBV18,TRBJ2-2,CASSDGLYNTGELFF,TGTGCCAGCTCGGACGGCCTCTACAACACCGGGGAGCTGTTTTTT
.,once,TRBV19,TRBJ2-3,CASSIVAYTDTQYF,TGTGCCAGTAGTATAGTCGCTTACACAGATACGCAGTATTTT
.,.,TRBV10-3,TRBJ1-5,CAISESRPATPYSNQPQHF,TGTGCCATCAGTGAGTCGAGACCCGCGACTCCTTATAGCAATCAGCCCCAGCATTTT
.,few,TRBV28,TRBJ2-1,CASSLSRGQFF,TGTGCCAGCAGTTTATCAAGAGGGCAGTTCTTC
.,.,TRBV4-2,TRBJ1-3,CASSQSGLLSGNTIYF,TGTGCCAGCAGCCAGTCGGGACTCCTCTCTGGAAACACCATATATTTT
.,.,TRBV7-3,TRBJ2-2,CASSPRGGGRDTGELFF,TGTGCCAGCAGCCCACGAGGTGGGGGGCGAGACACCGGGGAGCTGTTTTTT
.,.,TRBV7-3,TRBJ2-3,CASSVRGETTDTQYF,TGTGCCAGCAGCGTCCGTGGGGAGACCACAGATACGCAGTATTTT
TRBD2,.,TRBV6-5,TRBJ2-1,CASSLAGSSYNEQFF,TGTGCCAGCAGCTTAGCGGGGAGCTCCTACAATGAGCAGTTCTTC
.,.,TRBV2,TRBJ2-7,CASSPDRNPYEQYF,TGTGCCAGCAGCCCTGACAGGAATCCCTACGAGCAGTACTTC
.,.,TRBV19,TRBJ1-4,CASSLLQGKLFF,TGTGCCAGTAGTTTACTACAGGGAAAACTGTTTTTT
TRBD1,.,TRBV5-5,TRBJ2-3,CASSSTGGRTDTQYF,TGTGCCAGCAGCTCGACAGGGGGCAGAACAGATACGCAGTATTTT
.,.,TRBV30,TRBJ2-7,CAWSGPGRGPSTLYEQYF,TGTGCCTGGAGTGGCCCCGGCCGGGGGCCCAGCACCCTTTACGAGCAGTACTTC
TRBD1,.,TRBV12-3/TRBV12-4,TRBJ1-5,CASRYTGDQPQHF,TGTGCCAGCAGATATACAGGGGATCAGCCCCAGCATTTT
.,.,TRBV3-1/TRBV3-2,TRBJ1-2,CASSPPGGGGYTF,TGTGCCAGCAGCCCCCCCGGTGGGGGTGGCTACACCTTC
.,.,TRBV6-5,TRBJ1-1,CASSYLENTEAFF,TGTGCCAGCAGTTACTTAGAAAACACTGAAGCTTTCTTT
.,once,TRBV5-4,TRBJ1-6,CASSSGSFIDSPLHF,TGTGCCAGCAGCTCAGGGTCTTTTATTGATTCACCCCTCCACTTT
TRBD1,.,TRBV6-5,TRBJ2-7,CASSLIGTGSEQYF,TGTGCCAGCAGTTTAATTGGGACAGGGAGCGAGCAGTACTTC
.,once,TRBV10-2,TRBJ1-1,CASSESLTTNTEAFF,TGCGCCAGCAGTGAGTCCCTGACCACGAACACTGAAGCTTTCTTT
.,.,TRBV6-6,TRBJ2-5,CASSRGWTETQYF,TGTGCCAGCAGTCGCGGCTGGACGGAGACCCAGTACTTC
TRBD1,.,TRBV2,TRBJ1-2,CASRDRGPFGYTF,TGTGCCAGCAGGGACAGGGGGCCGTTCGGCTACACCTTC
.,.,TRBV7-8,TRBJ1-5,CASSLAGPEPQHF,TGTGCCAGCAGCTTAGCAGGGCCGGAGCCCCAGCATTTT
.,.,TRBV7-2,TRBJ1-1,CASSQTLYTEAFF,TGTGCCAGCAGCCAGACCCTCTACACTGAAGCTTTCTTT
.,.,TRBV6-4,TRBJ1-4,CASTPPRRKLFF,TGTGCCAGCACCCCCCCCAGGAGAAAACTGTTTTTT